This T cell receptor (beta chain) was found in a study of graft-versus-host responses after intestinal transplantation. Turning to the study itself: The study gave all recipients anti-thymocyte globulin induction, then tacrolimus and steroids for about 3 years.

Regarding this clone: The antigen is not known.

The CDR3 totals 13 residues. Germline assignment: CDR1 LGHNT and CDR2 FRNRAP. Trimming took off 6 bases at V and 4 bases at J, with 10 bases between the two ends. Measured with immunoSEQ multiplex PCR; TCRdb has only the in-frame clones, and not every one. The table lists approximately 46,000 clones, 70% to 85% of them singletons. The sample was unstimulated CD4+ T cells sorted from spleen or lymph node cells, taken before transplant. The clonotype was recovered from a human donor who was the organ donor for an intestinal transplant. The chain joins TRBV12-5 to TRBJ1-5; TRBD1 is a possible D gene (5 bases). CDR3 in amino acids: CASGQGTNQPQHF. The DNA for the CDR3 is TGTGCTAGTGGCCAGGGAACTAATCAGCCCCAGCATTTT.